The 7 T cell receptor beta chains below were found in one sample sequenced in a study of shared T cell receptors in the human thymus. The method was immunoSEQ multiplex PCR; TCRdb's version includes in-frame clones alone and lacks a portion of them. Here the sample spans hundreds of thousands of clones, more than 75% being singletons. The sample was also linked to a second study, of human thymus T cells.

Sequencing was performed on thymocytes. The receptors derive from a boy younger than two with a congenital heart defect.

This chain uses TRBV28 with TRBJ1-1; TRBD1 matches at 9 bases. The CDR3 is 13 residues long. The germline CDR1 and CDR2 sequences are MDHEN and SYDVKM. Unmatched junction bases numbered 7, after V lost 3 bases and J lost 11 bases. This CDR3 is CASSLGTGPVAFF. The CDR3 DNA reads TGTGCCAGCAGTTTGGGGACAGGGCCAGTGGCTTTCTTT.

This chain joins TRBV30 and TRBJ2-1; 7 nucleotides align to TRBD1. There are 16 residues in the CDR3. Trimming at V came to 5 bases and at J to 0 bases, leaving 10 bases not matched to a gene. Germline values: CDR1 GTSNPN, CDR2 SVGIG (reference sequence). CDR3 sequence (DNA): TGTGCCTGGGCCCCAGACAGGGAAAGCTCCTACAATGAGCAGTTCTTC. Residues: CAWAPDRESSYNEQFF.

The chain couples TRBV5-6 to TRBJ2-7; 8 bases match TRBD1. The CDR3 consists of 15 residues. The V gene's germline CDR1 is SGHDT and CDR2 YYEEEE. The V gene end was trimmed by 1 base and the J gene end by 5 bases; junction bases not matched to a gene: 8. In DNA form, the CDR3 reads TGTGCCAGCAGCTTGCCGGACAGGGTTTTTGACGAGCAGTACTTC. This encodes CASSLPDRVFDEQYF.

This chain connects TRBV5-4 to TRBJ2-7; D might be TRBD1 (7 bases). The V gene lost 4 bases and the J gene lost 3 bases, with 17 bases spanning the gap. The length of the CDR3 is 15 residues. Germline values: CDR1 SGHNT, CDR2 YYREEE (reference sequence). CDR3 amino acids: CASSLQGRGIYEQYF. In DNA form, the CDR3 reads TGTGCCAGCAGCCTACAGGGGCGGGGTATCTACGAGCAGTACTTC.

The chain recombines TRBV7-9 with TRBJ1-2; perhaps TRBD1 as D (5 bases). CDR3 length equals 14 residues. V was cut by 2 bases and J by 3 bases, with 10 bases left in between. In germline, CDR1 is SEHNR, CDR2 FQNEAQ (reference sequence). CDR3 coding DNA: TGTGCCAGCAGCTTATATCAGGGCGACTATGGCTACACCTTC. Its protein is CASSLYQGDYGYTF.

The V and J genes are TRBV6-5 and TRBJ1-2; 8 nucleotides align to TRBD1. The CDR3 contains 12 residues. Unmatched junction bases numbered 5, after V lost 6 bases and J lost 8 bases. CDR1 MNHEY and CDR2 SVGAGI come from the germline V gene. The DNA of the CDR3 is TGTGCCAGCAGCCAGGGGGCGAGGGGCTACACCTTC. This translates into CASSQGARGYTF.

The chain uses TRBV7-7 and TRBJ2-1; no definite D call. The germline gives CDR1 SSHAT, CDR2 FNYEAQ (reference sequence). This CDR3 spans 15 amino acids. The germline V and J ends were trimmed by 3 bases and 5 bases, with 14 bases remaining between them. For the CDR3, the DNA is TGTGCCAGCAGCTTGCCCCCCCCAACGGACAATGAGCAGTTCTTC. Translation: CASSLPPPTDNEQFF.